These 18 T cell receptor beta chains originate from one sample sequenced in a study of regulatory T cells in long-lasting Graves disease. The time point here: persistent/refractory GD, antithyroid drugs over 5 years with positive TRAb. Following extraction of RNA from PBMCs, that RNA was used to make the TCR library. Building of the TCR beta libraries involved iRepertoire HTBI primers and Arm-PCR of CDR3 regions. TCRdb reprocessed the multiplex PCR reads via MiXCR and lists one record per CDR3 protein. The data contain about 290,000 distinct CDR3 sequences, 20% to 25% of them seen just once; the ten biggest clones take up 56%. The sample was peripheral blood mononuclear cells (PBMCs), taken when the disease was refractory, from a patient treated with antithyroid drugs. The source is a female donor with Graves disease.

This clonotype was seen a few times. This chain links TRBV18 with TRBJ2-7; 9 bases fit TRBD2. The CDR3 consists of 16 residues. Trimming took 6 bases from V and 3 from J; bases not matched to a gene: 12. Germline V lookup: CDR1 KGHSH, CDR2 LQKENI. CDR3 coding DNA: TGTGCCAGCTCTACCAGCGGGAGGTCTGGGGGCTACGAGCAGTACTTC. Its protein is CASSTSGRSGGYEQYF.

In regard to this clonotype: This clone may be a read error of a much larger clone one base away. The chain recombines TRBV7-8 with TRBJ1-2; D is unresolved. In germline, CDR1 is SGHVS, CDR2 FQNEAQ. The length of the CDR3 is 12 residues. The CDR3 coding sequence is TGTGCCAGCATCTTAGAGGGCGGGGGCTACACCTTC. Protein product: CASILEGGGYTF.

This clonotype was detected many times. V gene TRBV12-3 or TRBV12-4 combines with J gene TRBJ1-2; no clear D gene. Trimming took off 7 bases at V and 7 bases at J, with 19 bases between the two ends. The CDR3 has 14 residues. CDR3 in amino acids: CASTQGRTDGGYTF. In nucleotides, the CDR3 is TGTGCCAGCACCCAAGGACGGACCGACGGTGGCTACACCTTC.

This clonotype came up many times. The CDR3 region is CASSPAGGDEQYF. Here the CDR3 DNA reads TGTGCCAGCAGCCCGGCGGGGGGGGACGAGCAGTACTTC. V and J are TRBV7-2 and TRBJ2-7; 9 bases map to TRBD2. The CDR3 contains 13 residues. The V and J ends lost 5 bases and 5 bases, in that order; junction bases with no gene match: 4. From germline, CDR1 is SGHTA and CDR2 FQGNSA.

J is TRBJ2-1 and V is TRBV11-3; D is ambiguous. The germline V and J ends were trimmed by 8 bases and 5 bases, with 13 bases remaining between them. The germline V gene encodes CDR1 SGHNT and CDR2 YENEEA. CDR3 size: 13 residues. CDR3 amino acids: CASSLDRDNEQFF. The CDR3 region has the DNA TGTGCCAGCTCCCTGGATCGCGACAATGAGCAGTTCTTC.

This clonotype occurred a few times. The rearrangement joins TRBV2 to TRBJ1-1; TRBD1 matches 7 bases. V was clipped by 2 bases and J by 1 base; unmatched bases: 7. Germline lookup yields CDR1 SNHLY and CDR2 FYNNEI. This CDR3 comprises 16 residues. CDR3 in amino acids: CASSEPIGQENTEAFF. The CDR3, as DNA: TGTGCCAGCAGTGAACCTATCGGACAGGAGAACACTGAAGCTTTCTTT.

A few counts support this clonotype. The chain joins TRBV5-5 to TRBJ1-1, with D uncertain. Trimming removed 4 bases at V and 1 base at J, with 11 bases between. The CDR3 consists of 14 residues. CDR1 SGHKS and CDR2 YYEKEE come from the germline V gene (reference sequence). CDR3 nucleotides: TGTGCCAGCAGCAAAGACGTACCGAACACTGAAGCTTTCTTT. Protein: CASSKDVPNTEAFF.

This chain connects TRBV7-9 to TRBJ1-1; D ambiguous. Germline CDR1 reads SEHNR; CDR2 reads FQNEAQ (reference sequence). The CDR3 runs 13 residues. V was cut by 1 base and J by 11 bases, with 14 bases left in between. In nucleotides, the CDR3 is TGTGCCAGCAGCTTAGGACCTCTCGAGGCGGCTTTCTTT. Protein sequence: CASSLGPLEAAFF.

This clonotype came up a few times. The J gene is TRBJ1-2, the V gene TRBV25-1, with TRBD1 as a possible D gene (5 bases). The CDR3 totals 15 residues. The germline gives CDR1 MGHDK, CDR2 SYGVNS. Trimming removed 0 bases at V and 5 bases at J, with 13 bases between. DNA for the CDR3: TGTGCCAGCAGTGAATACGAGGGAGGGGATTATGGCTACACCTTC. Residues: CASSEYEGGDYGYTF.

CDR3: CASSIGLREYGTQYF. The CDR3 DNA reads TGTGCCAGTAGTATAGGCTTGCGGGAGTATGGAACCCAGTACTTC. The chain joins TRBV19 to TRBJ2-5; 7 bases agree with TRBD2. CDR1 LNHDA and CDR2 SQIVND come from the germline V gene (reference sequence). V lost 1 base and J lost 8; bases outside the gene matches: 10. The CDR3 has 15 amino acids.

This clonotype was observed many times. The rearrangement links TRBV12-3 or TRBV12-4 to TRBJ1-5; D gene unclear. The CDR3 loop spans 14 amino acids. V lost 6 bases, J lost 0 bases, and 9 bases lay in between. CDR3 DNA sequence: TGTGCCAGCAGCGACTCTTATAGCAATCAGCCCCAGCATTTT. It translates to CASSDSYSNQPQHF.

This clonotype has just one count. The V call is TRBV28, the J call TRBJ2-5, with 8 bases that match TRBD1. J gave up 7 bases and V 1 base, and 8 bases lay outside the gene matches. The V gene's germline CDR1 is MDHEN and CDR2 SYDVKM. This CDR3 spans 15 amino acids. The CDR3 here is CASSLLVRGQGTQYF. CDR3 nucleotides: TGTGCCAGCAGTTTATTGGTCAGGGGGCAGGGGACCCAGTACTTC.

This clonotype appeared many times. CDR3 loop: CASSLGIFNEKLFF. CDR3 coding DNA: TGTGCCAGCAGCTTAGGGATCTTTAATGAAAAACTGTTTTTT. This chain connects TRBV7-2 to TRBJ1-4; no firm D call. The CDR3 spans 14 residues. The germline V and J ends were trimmed by 1 base and 4 bases, with 7 bases remaining between them. In germline, CDR1 is SGHTA, CDR2 FQGNSA.

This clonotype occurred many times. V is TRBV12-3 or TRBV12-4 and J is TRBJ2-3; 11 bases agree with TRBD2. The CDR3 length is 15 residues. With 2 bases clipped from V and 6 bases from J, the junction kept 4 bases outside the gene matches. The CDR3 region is CASSLTSGRRDTQYF. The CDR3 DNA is TGTGCCAGCAGTTTAACTAGCGGGAGACGTGATACGCAGTATTTT.

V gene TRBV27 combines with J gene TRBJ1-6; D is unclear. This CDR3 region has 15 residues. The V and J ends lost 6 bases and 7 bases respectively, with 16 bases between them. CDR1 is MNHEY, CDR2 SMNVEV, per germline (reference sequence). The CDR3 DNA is TGTGCCAGCAGCCGTCCCGTCGACGCGAATTCACCCCTCCACTTT. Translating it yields CASSRPVDANSPLHF.

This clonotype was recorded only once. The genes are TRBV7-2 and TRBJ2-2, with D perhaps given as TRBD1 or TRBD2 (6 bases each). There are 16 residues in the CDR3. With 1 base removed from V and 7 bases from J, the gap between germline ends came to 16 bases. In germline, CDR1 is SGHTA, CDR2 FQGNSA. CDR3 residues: CASSLDPGGGGGELFF. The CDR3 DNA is TGTGCCAGCAGCTTAGACCCAGGAGGGGGAGGCGGGGAGCTGTTTTTT.

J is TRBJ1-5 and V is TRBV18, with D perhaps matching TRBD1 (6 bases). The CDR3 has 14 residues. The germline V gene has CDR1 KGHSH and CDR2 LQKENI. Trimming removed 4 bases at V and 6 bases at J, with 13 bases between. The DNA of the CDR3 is TGTGCCAGCTCACTCTCCAGGGGAGCTCAGCCCCAGCATTTT. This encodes CASSLSRGAQPQHF.

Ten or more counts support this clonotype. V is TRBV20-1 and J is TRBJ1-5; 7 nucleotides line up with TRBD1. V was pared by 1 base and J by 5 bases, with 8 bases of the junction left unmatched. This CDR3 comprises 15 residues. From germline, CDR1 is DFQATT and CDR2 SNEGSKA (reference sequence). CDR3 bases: TGCAGTGCTAGAGTCAGGACAGGCCGCGATCAGCCCCAGCATTTT. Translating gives CSARVRTGRDQPQHF.